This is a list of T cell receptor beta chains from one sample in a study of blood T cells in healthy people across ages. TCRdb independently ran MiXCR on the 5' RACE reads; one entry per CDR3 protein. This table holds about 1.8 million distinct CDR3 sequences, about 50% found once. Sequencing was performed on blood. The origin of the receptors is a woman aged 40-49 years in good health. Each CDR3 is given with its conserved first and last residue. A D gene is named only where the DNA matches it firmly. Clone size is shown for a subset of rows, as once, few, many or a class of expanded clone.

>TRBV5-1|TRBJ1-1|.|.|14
TGCGCCAGCAGGCTGCAGGGACAAACCGCTGAAGCTTTCTTT
CASRLQGQTAEAFF
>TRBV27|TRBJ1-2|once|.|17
TGTGCCAGCAGTTTGGCGTCGACAGGAGCTCGCCTCTATGGCTACACCTTC
CASSLASTGARLYGYTF
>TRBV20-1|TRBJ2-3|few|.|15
TGCAGTGCTAGTTTTCCAGGGCGTAGCACAGATACGCAGTATTTT
CSASFPGRSTDTQYF
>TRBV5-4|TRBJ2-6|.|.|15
TGTGCCAGCGGATTACAGGGAACCGGGGCCAACGTCCTGACTTTC
CASGLQGTGANVLTF
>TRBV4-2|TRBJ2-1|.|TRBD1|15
TGTGCCAGCAGCCAAGGAGGGGGCGGGTTTAATGAGCAGTTCTTC
CASSQGGGGFNEQFF
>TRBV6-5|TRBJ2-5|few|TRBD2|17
TGTGCCAGCAGTTATCATACTAGCGGGGGGACACAAGAGACCCAGTACTTC
CASSYHTSGGTQETQYF
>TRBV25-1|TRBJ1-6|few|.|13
TGTGCCACCCGGACAGAACCGAATTCACCCCTCCACTTT
CATRTEPNSPLHF
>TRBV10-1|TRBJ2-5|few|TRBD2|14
TGCGCCATGACCGGGGGGGAAAACCAAGAGACCCAGTACTTC
CAMTGGENQETQYF
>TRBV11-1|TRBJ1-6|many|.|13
TGTGCCAGCAGCTTCCGCTGGAGTTCACCCCTCCACTTT
CASSFRWSSPLHF
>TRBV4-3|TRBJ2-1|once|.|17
TGCGCCAGCAGCAAAAGAGCACTAGCAGATATATGGGATGAGCAGTTCTTC
CASSKRALADIWDEQFF
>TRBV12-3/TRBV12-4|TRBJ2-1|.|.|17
TGTGCCAGCAGTTTCCCCCTCCGAGGCAGTTACGGCAATGAGCAGTTCTTC
CASSFPLRGSYGNEQFF
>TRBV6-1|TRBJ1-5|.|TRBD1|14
TGTGCCAGCAGTGTCGAGACAGGGGTATGGCCCCAGCATTTT
CASSVETGVWPQHF
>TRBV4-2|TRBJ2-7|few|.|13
TGTGCCAGCAGCTCCCCTTCCGAAGACGAGCAGTACTTC
CASSSPSEDEQYF
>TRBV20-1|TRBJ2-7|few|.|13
TGCAGTGCTACCTCTCCTAGGGTCTACGAGCAGTACTTC
CSATSPRVYEQYF
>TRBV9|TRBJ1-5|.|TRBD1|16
TGTGCCAGCAGCGTAGGCGACAGGGGGCTTGGTCAGCCCCAGCATTTT
CASSVGDRGLGQPQHF